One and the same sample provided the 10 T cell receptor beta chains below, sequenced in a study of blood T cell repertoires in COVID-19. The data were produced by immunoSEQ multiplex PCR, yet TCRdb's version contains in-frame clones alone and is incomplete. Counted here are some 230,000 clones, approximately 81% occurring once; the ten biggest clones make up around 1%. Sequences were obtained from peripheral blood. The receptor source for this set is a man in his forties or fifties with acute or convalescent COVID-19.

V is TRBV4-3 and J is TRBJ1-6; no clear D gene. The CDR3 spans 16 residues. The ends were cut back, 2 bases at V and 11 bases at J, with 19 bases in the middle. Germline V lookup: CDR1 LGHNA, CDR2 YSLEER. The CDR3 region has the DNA TGCGCCAGCAGCCAAACCAGGAACATCGGGGTGGCACCCCTCCACTTT. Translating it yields CASSQTRNIGVAPLHF.

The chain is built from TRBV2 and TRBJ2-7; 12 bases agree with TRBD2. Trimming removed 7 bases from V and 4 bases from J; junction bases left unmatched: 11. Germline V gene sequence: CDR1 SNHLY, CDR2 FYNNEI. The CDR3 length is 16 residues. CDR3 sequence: CASTVGLAGGNYEQYF. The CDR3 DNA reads TGTGCCAGCACCGTAGGGCTAGCGGGGGGGAATTACGAGCAGTACTTC.

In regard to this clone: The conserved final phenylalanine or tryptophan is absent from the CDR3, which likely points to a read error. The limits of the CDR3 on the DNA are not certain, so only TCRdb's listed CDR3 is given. The CDR3: CASSEALGRRCI. The genes are TRBV2 and TRBJ1-1. From germline, CDR1 is SNHLY and CDR2 FYNNEI. The CDR3 numbers 12 amino acids, ends counted.

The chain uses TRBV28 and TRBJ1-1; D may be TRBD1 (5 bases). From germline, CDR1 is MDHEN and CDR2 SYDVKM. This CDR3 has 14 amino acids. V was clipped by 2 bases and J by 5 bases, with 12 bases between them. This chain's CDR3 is CASSLRAGRTEAFF. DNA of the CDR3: TGTGCCAGCAGTTTAAGGGCAGGGCGTACTGAAGCTTTCTTT.

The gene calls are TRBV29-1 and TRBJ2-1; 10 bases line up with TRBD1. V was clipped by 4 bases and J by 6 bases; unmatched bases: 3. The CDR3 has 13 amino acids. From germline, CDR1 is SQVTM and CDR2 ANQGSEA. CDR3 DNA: TGCAGCGTTGCAAGGGACAGGGGCAATGAGCAGTTCTTC. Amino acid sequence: CSVARDRGNEQFF.

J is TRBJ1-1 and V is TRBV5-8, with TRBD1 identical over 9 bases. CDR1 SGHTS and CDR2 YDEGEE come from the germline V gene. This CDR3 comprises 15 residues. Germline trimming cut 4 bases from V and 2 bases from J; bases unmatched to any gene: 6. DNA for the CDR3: TGTGCCAGCAGCCCTGGGACAGGGTTTAACACTGAAGCTTTCTTT. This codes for CASSPGTGFNTEAFF. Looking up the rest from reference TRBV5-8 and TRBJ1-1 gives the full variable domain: EAGVTQSPTHLIKTRGQQATLRCSPISGHTSVYWYQQALGLGLQFLLWYDEGEERNRGNFPPRFSGRQFPNYSSELNVNALELEDSALYLCASSPGTGFNTEAFFGQGTRLTVV.

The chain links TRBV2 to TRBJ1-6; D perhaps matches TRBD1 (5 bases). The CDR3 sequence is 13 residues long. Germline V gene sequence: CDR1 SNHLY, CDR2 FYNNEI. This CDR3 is CARGDFNNSPLHF. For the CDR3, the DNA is TGTGCTAGAGGGGACTTCAATAATTCACCCCTCCACTTT.

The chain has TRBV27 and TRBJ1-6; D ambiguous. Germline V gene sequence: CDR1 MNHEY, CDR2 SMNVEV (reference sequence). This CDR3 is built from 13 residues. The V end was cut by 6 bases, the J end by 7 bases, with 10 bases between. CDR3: CASRLPGNSPLHF. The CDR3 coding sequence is TGTGCCAGCAGGCTACCCGGGAATTCACCCCTCCACTTT.

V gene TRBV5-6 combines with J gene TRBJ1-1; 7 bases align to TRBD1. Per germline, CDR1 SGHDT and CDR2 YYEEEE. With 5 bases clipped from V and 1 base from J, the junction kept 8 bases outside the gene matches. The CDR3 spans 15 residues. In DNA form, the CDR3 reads TGTGCCAGCAGAGAATGGGGGACAGCGAACACTGAAGCTTTCTTT. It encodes CASREWGTANTEAFF. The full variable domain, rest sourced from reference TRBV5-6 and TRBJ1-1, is DAGVTQSPTHLIKTRGQQVTLRCSPKSGHDTVSWYQQALGQGPQFIFQYYEEEERQRGNFPDRFSGHQFPNYSSELNVNALLLGDSALYLCASREWGTANTEAFFGQGTRLTVV.

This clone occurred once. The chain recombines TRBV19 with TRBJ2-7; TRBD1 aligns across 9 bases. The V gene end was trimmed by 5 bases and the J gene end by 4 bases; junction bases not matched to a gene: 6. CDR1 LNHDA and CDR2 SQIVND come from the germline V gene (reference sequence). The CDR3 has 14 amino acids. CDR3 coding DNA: TGTGCCAGTAGTGTTGGACAGGGGAGATACGAGCAGTACTTC. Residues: CASSVGQGRYEQYF.